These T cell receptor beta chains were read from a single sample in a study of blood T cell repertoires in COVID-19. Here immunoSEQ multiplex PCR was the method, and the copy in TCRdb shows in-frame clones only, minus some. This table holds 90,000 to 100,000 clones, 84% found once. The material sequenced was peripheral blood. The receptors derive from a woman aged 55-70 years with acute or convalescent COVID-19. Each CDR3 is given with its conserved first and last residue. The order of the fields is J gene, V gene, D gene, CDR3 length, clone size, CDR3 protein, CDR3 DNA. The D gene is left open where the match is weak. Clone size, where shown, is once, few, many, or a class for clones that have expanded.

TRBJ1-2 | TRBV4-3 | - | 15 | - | CASSQFGSVDYGYTF | TGCGCCAGCAGCCAATTCGGGAGCGTGGACTATGGCTACACCTTC
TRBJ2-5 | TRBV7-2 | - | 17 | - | CASSLGFGGAAGETQYF | TGTGCCAGCAGCTTAGGCTTTGGCGGGGCCGCGGGGGAGACCCAGTACTTC
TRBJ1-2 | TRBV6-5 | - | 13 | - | CASSRGGNSGYTF | TGTGCCAGCAGCCGGGGAGGGAACAGTGGCTACACCTTC
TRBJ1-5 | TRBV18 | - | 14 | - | CASSLDGTGGPQHF | TGTGCCAGCTCACTAGACGGGACCGGGGGGCCCCAGCATTTT
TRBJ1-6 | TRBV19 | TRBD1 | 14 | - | CASRRTGANSPLHF | TGTGCCAGCCGCCGGACAGGGGCGAATTCACCCCTCCACTTT
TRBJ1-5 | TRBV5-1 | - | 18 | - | CASSFGPEGRNSNQPQHF | TGCGCCAGCAGCTTTGGACCGGAGGGTCGTAATAGCAATCAGCCCCAGCATTTT
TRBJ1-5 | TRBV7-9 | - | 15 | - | CASSLDFGGGQPQHF | TGTGCCAGCAGCTTGGATTTCGGGGGGGGGCAGCCCCAGCATTTT
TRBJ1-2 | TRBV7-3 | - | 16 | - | CASSLTPRMGAGGYTF | TGTGCCAGCAGCTTAACACCTCGGATGGGGGCGGGTGGCTACACCTTC
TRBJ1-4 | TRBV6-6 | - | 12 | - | CASSDQGEKLFF | TGTGCCAGCAGCGATCAGGGGGAAAAACTGTTTTTT
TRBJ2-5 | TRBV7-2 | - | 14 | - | CASSFGGPEETQYF | TGTGCCAGCAGCTTCGGGGGGCCCGAAGAGACCCAGTACTTC
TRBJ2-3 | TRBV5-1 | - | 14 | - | CASSLEQLTDTQYF | TGCGCCAGCAGCTTGGAACAGCTCACAGATACGCAGTATTTT
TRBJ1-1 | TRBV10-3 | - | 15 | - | CAISDSLGRDTEAFF | TGTGCCATCAGTGATAGTTTAGGCAGGGACACTGAAGCTTTCTTT
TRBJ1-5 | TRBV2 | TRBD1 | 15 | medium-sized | CASSDQGASNQPQHF | TGTGCCAGCAGTGACCAGGGGGCTAGTAATCAGCCCCAGCATTTT
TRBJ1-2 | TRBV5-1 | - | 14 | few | CASSRTDKNYGYTF | TGCGCCAGCAGCAGGACAGACAAAAACTATGGCTACACCTTC
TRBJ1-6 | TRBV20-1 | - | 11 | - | CSATRGSPLHF | TGCAGTGCCACGCGGGGCTCACCCCTCCACTTT
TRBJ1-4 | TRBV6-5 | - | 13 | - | CASVRTTNEKLFF | TGTGCCAGCGTCAGGACAACTAATGAAAAACTGTTTTTT
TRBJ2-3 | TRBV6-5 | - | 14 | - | CASTIDKYTDTQYF | TGTGCCAGCACTATCGACAAATACACAGATACGCAGTATTTT
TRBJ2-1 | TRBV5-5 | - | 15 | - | CASSLSITDYNEQFF | TGTGCCAGCAGCTTGAGTATTACAGATTACAATGAGCAGTTCTTC
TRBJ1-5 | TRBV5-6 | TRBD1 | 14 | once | CASSLRTGVQPQHF | TGTGCCAGCAGCCTAAGAACAGGGGTTCAGCCCCAGCATTTT
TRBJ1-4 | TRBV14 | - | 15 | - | CASSTRVGSNEKLFF | TGTGCCAGCAGCACCCGAGTCGGGTCGAATGAAAAACTGTTTTTT
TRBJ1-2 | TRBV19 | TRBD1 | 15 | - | CASSTGTGRISGYTF | TGTGCCAGTAGTACGGGGACAGGGAGAATCTCTGGCTACACCTTC
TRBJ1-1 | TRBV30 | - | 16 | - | CAWSVLGGDTTTEAFF | TGTGCCTGGAGTGTACTGGGGGGGGACACTACCACTGAAGCTTTCTTT
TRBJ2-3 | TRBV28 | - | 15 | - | CASSPLAQVGDTQYF | TGTGCCAGCAGTCCACTAGCCCAGGTTGGAGATACGCAGTATTTT
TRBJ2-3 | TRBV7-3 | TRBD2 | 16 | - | CASSLRLAGGRHTQYF | TGTGCCAGCAGCCTCAGACTAGCGGGGGGCAGGCATACGCAGTATTTT
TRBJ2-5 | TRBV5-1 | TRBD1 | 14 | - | CASSSGQGWETQYF | TGCGCCAGCAGCTCGGGACAGGGGTGGGAGACCCAGTACTTC
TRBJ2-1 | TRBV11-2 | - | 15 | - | CASSLDLGLYNEQFF | TGTGCCAGCAGCTTAGATCTTGGGCTCTACAATGAGCAGTTCTTC
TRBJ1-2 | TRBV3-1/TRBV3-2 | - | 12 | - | CASSPLGGGYTF | TGTGCCAGCAGCCCCCTTGGCGGCGGCTACACCTTC
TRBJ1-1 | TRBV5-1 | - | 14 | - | CASSLEQLNTEAFF | TGCGCCAGCAGCTTGGAACAGCTGAACACTGAAGCTTTCTTT
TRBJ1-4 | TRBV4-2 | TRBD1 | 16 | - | CASSPAAGQGGEKLFF | TGTGCCAGCAGCCCGGCCGCCGGACAGGGCGGGGAAAAACTGTTTTTT
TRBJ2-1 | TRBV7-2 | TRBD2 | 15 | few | CASSLTSGHYNEQFF | TGTGCCAGCAGCTTGACTAGCGGCCACTACAATGAGCAGTTCTTC
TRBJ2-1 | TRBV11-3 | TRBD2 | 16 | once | CASTPGGGASYNEQFF | TGTGCCAGCACCCCGGGAGGAGGGGCCTCCTACAATGAGCAGTTCTTC
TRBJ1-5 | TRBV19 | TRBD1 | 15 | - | CASQYQGASNQPQHF | TGTGCCAGTCAGTATCAGGGGGCGAGCAATCAGCCCCAGCATTTT
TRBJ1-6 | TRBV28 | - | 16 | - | CASSTTSGTPNSPLHF | TGTGCCAGCAGTACCACCTCCGGGACACCGAATTCACCCCTCCACTTT
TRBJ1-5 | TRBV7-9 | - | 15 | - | CASSPAGVSNQPQHF | TGTGCCAGCAGCCCCGCCGGGGTAAGCAATCAGCCCCAGCATTTT
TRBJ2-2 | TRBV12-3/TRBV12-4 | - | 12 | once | CASGGVAGELFF | TGTGCCAGCGGAGGGGTGGCCGGGGAGCTGTTTTTT
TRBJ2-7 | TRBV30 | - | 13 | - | CAWSGIGDYEQYF | TGTGCCTGGAGTGGGATAGGGGACTACGAGCAGTACTTC
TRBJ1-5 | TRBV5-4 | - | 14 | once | CASSSRGSNQPQHF | TGTGCCAGCAGCTCCAGGGGAAGCAATCAGCCCCAGCATTTT
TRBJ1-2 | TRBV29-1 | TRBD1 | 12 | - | CSGGQGAQGYTF | TGCAGCGGTGGACAGGGGGCGCAGGGCTACACCTTC
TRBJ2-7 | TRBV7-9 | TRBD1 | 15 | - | CASSRTGTGSSEQYF | TGTGCCAGCAGCAGAACCGGGACAGGGTCAAGCGAGCAGTACTTC